Below, one TCR beta chain is given with its context. This sample is drawn from a study of blood T cell repertoires in COVID-19. About the study: Donors in the United States, Italy and Spain gave samples during acute or convalescent COVID-19.

Per the authors' pipeline: Reference gene primer amplification gave nucleated cell count estimates. Sequencing used immunoSEQ multiplex PCR; TCRdb keeps in-frame clones, though not all of them. V and J calls and clone size are those listed in that table; D and trimming were worked out from the DNA. Among 190,000 or so clones listed, around 87% were seen once. The CDR3 extends over 15 amino acids. Germline lookup yields CDR1 SEHNR and CDR2 FQNEAQ (reference sequence). Trimming left V 5 bases short and J 7 bases short, with 18 bases between. The chain has TRBV7-9 and TRBJ1-5, with a tentative D call TRBD1 (6 bases). The origin of this receptor is a man aged 40-55 years with active or convalescent COVID-19. Specimen: peripheral blood. The DNA of the CDR3 is TGTGCCAGCAGCGGGCGGGCAGGGGACGGGCAGCCCCAGCATTTT. It is translated as CASSGRAGDGQPQHF.